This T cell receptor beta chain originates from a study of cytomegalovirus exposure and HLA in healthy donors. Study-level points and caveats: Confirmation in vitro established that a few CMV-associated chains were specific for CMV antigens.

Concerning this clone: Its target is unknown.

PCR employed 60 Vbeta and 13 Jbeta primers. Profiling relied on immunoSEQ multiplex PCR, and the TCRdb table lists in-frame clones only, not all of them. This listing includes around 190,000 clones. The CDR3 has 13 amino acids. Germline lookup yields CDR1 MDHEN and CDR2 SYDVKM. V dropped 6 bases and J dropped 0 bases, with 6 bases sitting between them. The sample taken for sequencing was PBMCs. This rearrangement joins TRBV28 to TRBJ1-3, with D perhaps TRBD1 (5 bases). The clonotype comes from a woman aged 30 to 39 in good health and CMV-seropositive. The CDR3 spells CASRDSSGNTIYF. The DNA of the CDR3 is TGTGCCAGCAGAGACAGCTCTGGAAACACCATATATTTT.